Shown below are 3 T cell receptor beta chains from a single sample sequenced in a study of vaccination effects on CD4 cells after COVID-19. Their antigens remain unidentified. Ahead of sequencing, the ViraFEST assay grew antigen-specific CD4+ T cells using viral peptide pools. A roughly 11-day culture period preceded the isolation of CD4+ T cells. Among the vaccine recipients, none had a prior SARS-CoV-2 infection, and nucleocapsid antibodies were negative. Method: immunoSEQ multiplex PCR; TCRdb's copy keeps in-frame clones and lacks some. Among tens of thousands of clones, around 77% were seen once, and the ten largest hold roughly 2.8%. The specimen was CD4+ T cells from PBMCs cultured with HCoV-NL63 spike peptides, collected before COVID-19 vaccination. The source of these receptors is a human donor who received a COVID-19 vaccine.

The chain uses TRBV11-2 and TRBJ2-1; 12 nucleotides line up with TRBD2. J lost 7 bases, V lost 6 bases, and 7 bases had no gene match. The CDR3 covers 15 residues. The germline gives CDR1 SGHAT, CDR2 FQNNGV. CDR3 sequence: CASRPSGGAGNEQFF. CDR3 coding DNA: TGTGCCAGCAGACCTAGCGGGGGGGCCGGTAATGAGCAGTTCTTC. Looking up the rest from reference TRBV11-2 and TRBJ2-1 gives the full variable domain: EAGVAQSPRYKIIEKRQSVAFWCNPISGHATLYWYQQILGQGPKLLIQFQNNGVVDDSQLPKDRFSAERLKGVDSTLKIQPAKLEDSAVYLCASRPSGGAGNEQFFGPGTRLTVL.

The table lists this clone with a count of one. The chain has TRBV14 and TRBJ2-3, with D unclear. This CDR3 has 13 amino acids. Trimming left V 0 bases short and J 6 bases short, with 7 bases between. The germline V gene encodes CDR1 SGHDN and CDR2 FVKESK. As DNA, the CDR3 is TGTGCCAGCAGCCAAGAACGATTGGATACGCAGTATTTT. Protein sequence: CASSQERLDTQYF.

V and J are TRBV18 and TRBJ1-2; 7 bases map to TRBD1. CDR1 and CDR2 (germline): KGHSH, LQKENI. The J segment lost 11 bases and the V segment lost 2 bases, leaving 11 bases of the junction unmatched. The CDR3 consists of 14 residues. The CDR3 nucleotides read TGTGCCAGCTCACCATCTGGACAGGACGGGGGGTACACCTTC. Amino acids: CASSPSGQDGGYTF.